This T cell receptor (beta chain) was sequenced during a study of vaccination effects on CD4 cells after COVID-19. The CDR3 is made up of 14 amino acids. V was trimmed by 8 bases and J by 6 bases, leaving 17 bases between them. Germline CDR1 and CDR2: MDHEN and SYDVKM. About this clone itself: Its specificity is not known.

Assay: immunoSEQ multiplex PCR; the TCRdb copy retains only in-frame clones and omits some. Of 50,000 to 70,000 clones listed, 70% to 85% are singletons. Cells that had been cultured for 10 days were the source of isolated CD4+ T cells. The sequence derives from a human donor who had a prior SARS-CoV-2 infection. The genes are TRBV28 and TRBJ1-3; D gene unclear. The input for sequencing was CD4+ T cells from PBMCs cultured without peptide, taken before COVID-19 vaccination. CDR3 residues: CASRWSSSLNTIYF. DNA of the CDR3: TGTGCCAGCCGCTGGAGTTCCTCCCTAAACACCATATATTTT.